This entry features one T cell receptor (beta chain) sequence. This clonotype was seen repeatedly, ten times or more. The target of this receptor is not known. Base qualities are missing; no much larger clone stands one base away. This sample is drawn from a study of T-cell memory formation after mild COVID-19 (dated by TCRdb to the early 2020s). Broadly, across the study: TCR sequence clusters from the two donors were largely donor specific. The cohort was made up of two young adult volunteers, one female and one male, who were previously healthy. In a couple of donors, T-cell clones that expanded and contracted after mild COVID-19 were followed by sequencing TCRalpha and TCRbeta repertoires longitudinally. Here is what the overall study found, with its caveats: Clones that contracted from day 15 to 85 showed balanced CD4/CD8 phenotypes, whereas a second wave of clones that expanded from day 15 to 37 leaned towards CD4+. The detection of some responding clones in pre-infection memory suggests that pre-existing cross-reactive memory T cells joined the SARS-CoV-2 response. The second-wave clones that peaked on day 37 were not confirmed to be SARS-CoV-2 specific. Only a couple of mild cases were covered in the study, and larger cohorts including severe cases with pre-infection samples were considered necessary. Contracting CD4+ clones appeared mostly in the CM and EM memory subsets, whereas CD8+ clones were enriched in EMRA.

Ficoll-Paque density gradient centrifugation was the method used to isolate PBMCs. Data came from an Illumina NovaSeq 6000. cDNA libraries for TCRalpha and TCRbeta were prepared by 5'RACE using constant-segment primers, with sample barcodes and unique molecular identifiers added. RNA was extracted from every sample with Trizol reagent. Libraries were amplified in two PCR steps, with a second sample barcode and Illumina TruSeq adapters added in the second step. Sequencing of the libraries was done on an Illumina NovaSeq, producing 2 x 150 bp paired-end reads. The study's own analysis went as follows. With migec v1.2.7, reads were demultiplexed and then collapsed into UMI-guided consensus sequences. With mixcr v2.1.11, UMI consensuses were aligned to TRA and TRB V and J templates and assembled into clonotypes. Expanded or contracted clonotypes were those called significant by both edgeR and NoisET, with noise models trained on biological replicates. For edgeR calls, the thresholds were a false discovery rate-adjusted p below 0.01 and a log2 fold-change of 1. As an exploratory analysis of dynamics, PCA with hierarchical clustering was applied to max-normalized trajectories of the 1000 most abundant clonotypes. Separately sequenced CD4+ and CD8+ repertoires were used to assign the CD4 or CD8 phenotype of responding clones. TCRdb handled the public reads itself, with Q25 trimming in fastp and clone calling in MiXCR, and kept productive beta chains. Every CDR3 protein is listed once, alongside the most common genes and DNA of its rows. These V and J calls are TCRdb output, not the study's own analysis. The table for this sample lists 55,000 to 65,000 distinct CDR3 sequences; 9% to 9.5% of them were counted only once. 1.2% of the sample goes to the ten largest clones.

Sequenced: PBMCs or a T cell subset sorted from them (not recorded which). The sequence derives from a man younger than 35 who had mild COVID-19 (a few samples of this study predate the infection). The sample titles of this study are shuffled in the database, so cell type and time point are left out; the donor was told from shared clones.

CDR3 protein: CASSLRGEPNQPQHF. The DNA reads TGCGCCAGCAGCTTACGTGGCGAACCCAATCAGCCCCAGCATTTT. The chain is assembled from TRBV5-1 and TRBJ1-5; the D gene identity is not certain. The CDR3 contains 15 residues, cysteine and phenylalanine counted. Only the CDR3 region is kept as DNA, spanning 45 bases read in frame from base 1. Per the germline V gene, SGHRS is the CDR1 and YFSETQ is the CDR2. V is cut by 2 bases and J by 3 bases, and the space between the germline ends is 12 bases.